This is a list of T cell receptor beta chains from one sample in a study of cytomegalovirus exposure and HLA in healthy donors. Using immunoSEQ multiplex PCR, the repertoire was profiled, and TCRdb retains in-frame clones only, with some absent. This repertoire shows over 150,000 clones, roughly 82% found once; its top ten account for about 1.4%. The sample consisted of PBMCs. The source is a girl aged 10 to 17 in good health and CMV-seropositive. The CDR3 runs from the conserved cysteine through the conserved F or W. The order of the fields is clone size, V gene, J gene, D gene, CDR3 DNA, CDR3 protein. The D gene is left open where the match is weak. Only some rows state a clone size, as once, few, many or a class for expanded clones.

.,TRBV7-2,TRBJ2-3,.,TGTGCCAGCAGTCGAGGGGGGGCAGATACGCAGTATTTT,CASSRGGADTQYF
.,TRBV29-1,TRBJ2-7,.,TGCAGCGTTACAACAGGTGACGAGCAGTACTTC,CSVTTGDEQYF
many,TRBV10-3,TRBJ1-5,TRBD1,TGTGCCAGCCAACAGGGGGGTAGCAATCAGCCCCAGCATTTT,CASQQGGSNQPQHF
.,TRBV5-1,TRBJ1-1,TRBD1,TGCGCCAGCAGCATCGGGACAGGGAACACTGAAGCTTTCTTT,CASSIGTGNTEAFF
.,TRBV5-1,TRBJ2-5,TRBD2,TGCGCCAGCACGCAACTAGCGGGAGAGAGAGAGACCCAGTACTTC,CASTQLAGERETQYF
.,TRBV5-5,TRBJ1-2,TRBD1,TGTGCCAGCAGCTTGGTGGGACAGGGGGCTCAATCCTATGGCTACACCTTC,CASSLVGQGAQSYGYTF
.,TRBV5-1,TRBJ2-1,.,TGCGCCAGCAGCTTTAGAGGGGGAATAAGCGGTGAGCAGTTCTTC,CASSFRGGISGEQFF
few,TRBV4-2,TRBJ1-2,.,TGTGCCAGCAGCCAAGATCCTTCAGGGGAGCATGCTAACTATGGCTACACCTTC,CASSQDPSGEHANYGYTF
.,TRBV4-3,TRBJ2-1,TRBD2,TGCGCCAGCAGCCATGGACTAGCGGGGGGGATAAAAGACAATGAGCAGTTCTTC,CASSHGLAGGIKDNEQFF
.,TRBV10-1,TRBJ2-1,TRBD2,TGCGCCAGCAATCACAACCAGAGACTAGCGGGGGGGAAATGGAGCTCCTACAATGAGCAGTTCTTC,CASNHNQRLAGGKWSSYNEQFF
.,TRBV11-2,TRBJ2-3,TRBD1,TGTGCCAGCAGCTCCGCCGGGACAGGCACAGATACGCAGTATTTT,CASSSAGTGTDTQYF
once,TRBV5-4,TRBJ2-1,.,TGTGCCAGCAGCTTGGAGCAGGGGAATTACAATGAGCAGTTCTTC,CASSLEQGNYNEQFF
.,TRBV5-4,TRBJ1-2,.,TGTGCCAGCAGCACCGGCGGGGTGGGGTACTATGGCTACACCTTC,CASSTGGVGYYGYTF
.,TRBV19,TRBJ2-7,TRBD2,TGTGCCAGTAGTATAGGCGGACTAGCAGGCCACGAGCAGTACTTC,CASSIGGLAGHEQYF
.,TRBV29-1,TRBJ2-7,.,TGCAGCGTTGTAGGTCAGAACTACGAGCAGTACTTC,CSVVGQNYEQYF
.,TRBV6-5,TRBJ2-5,TRBD1,TGTGCCAGCAGTTCGGGGCAGGGGGAGGAGACCCAGTACTTC,CASSSGQGEETQYF
.,TRBV10-3,TRBJ2-3,TRBD2,TGTGCCATCAGTGAGTCCTCGCGGGAGGGGTCAGATACGCAGTATTTT,CAISESSREGSDTQYF
.,TRBV7-3,TRBJ2-3,.,TGTGCCAGCAGCCAATCCGGTCCCACAGATACGCAGTATTTT,CASSQSGPTDTQYF
.,TRBV6-6,TRBJ1-1,.,TGTGCCAGCAGTCCAGAGAACACTGAAGCTTTCTTT,CASSPENTEAFF
.,TRBV7-8,TRBJ1-1,TRBD1,TGTGCCAGCAGCCTGGGACAGGGAGAGGTCGGCACTGAAGCTTTCTTT,CASSLGQGEVGTEAFF
.,TRBV9,TRBJ1-5,.,TGTGCCAGCAGCGTAGCAGGGAATCAGCCCCAGCATTTT,CASSVAGNQPQHF
once,TRBV7-2,TRBJ2-1,.,TGTGCCAGCAGCTTAGGGACTCATAACAATGAGCAGTTCTTC,CASSLGTHNNEQFF
few,TRBV29-1,TRBJ1-4,.,TGCAGCGTTGAAAGGGACACGGGAGAAAAACTGTTTTTT,CSVERDTGEKLFF
.,TRBV7-6,TRBJ1-1,.,TGTGCCAGCAGTTTTAGGCAGGGAAGGCTCGTGGCCACTGAAGCTTTCTTT,CASSFRQGRLVATEAFF
.,TRBV28,TRBJ1-5,TRBD1,TGTGCCAGCAGTGTCACAGGGGTTTTGGGCAATCAGCCCCAGCATTTT,CASSVTGVLGNQPQHF
.,TRBV7-3,TRBJ2-3,.,TGTGCCAGCAGCAATAAGGGAGGTACGCAGTATTTT,CASSNKGGTQYF
few,TRBV12-5,TRBJ2-1,.,TGTGCTAGTGGTTTGGTACTTACAGGGACTATAACTAACTTAAAGGAGCAGTTCTTC,CASGLVLTGTITNLKEQFF
.,TRBV27,TRBJ1-5,TRBD1,TGTGCCAGCAGTCCTGAATGGGACAGCTATCAGCCCCAGCATTTT,CASSPEWDSYQPQHF
.,TRBV30,TRBJ2-7,.,TGTGCCTGGTCGAATACCCCAGGGGTGGGAGAGCAGTACTTC,CAWSNTPGVGEQYF
.,TRBV10-3,TRBJ2-7,TRBD1,TGTGCCATCAGGACGACAGGGGTCAACTACGAGCAGTACTTC,CAIRTTGVNYEQYF
few,TRBV7-8,TRBJ1-2,.,TGTGCCAGCGGCCAGGGAAACTATGGCTACACCTTC,CASGQGNYGYTF
.,TRBV29-1,TRBJ2-5,TRBD2,TGCAGCGTTGGTGAGACTAGCGGGAAGGGGGAGACCCAGTACTTC,CSVGETSGKGETQYF
.,TRBV7-2,TRBJ1-2,.,TGTGCCAGCAGCTTGCAGGGTCCGGGGGGCTATGGCTACACCTTC,CASSLQGPGGYGYTF
.,TRBV6-6,TRBJ2-7,TRBD2,TGTGCCAGCAGTTACGGTACTAGCGGGCCCCCCTACGAGCAGTACTTC,CASSYGTSGPPYEQYF
.,TRBV15,TRBJ2-3,.,TGTGCCACCAGCCCCGGTTCGGCAGGGTGGACAGATACGCAGTATTTT,CATSPGSAGWTDTQYF